This T cell receptor beta chain was recovered during a study of cytomegalovirus exposure and HLA in healthy donors. Study-wide findings and caveats: An assumption of roughly uniform sequencing depth across donors underlay the presence/absence analyses.

The primer mix had 60 Vbeta and 13 Jbeta primers. The method was immunoSEQ multiplex PCR; TCRdb's version includes in-frame clones alone and lacks a portion of them. The sample holds more than 15,000 clones, about 80% seen once. The CDR3 totals 14 residues. Per the germline V gene, CDR1 is SGDLS and CDR2 is YYNGEE. V lost 0 bases to trimming and J lost 5 bases, with 11 bases between them. As regards this clone: The antigen is unknown.

Sequences were obtained from PBMCs. The chain has TRBV9 and TRBJ1-1; D remains ambiguous. The clonotype originates from a human donor in good health. Here the CDR3 reads CASSVGSGVTEAFF. CDR3 in DNA: TGTGCCAGCAGCGTAGGAAGCGGGGTGACTGAAGCTTTCTTT.